Shown below are 28 T cell receptor beta chains from a single sample sequenced in a study of blood T cell repertoires in COVID-19. Libraries were prepared by immunoSEQ multiplex PCR; TCRdb keeps only in-frame clonotypes and omits some of them. The table shows 100,000 to 150,000 clones, with approximately 88% occurring only once. The sample consisted of peripheral blood. The source of these receptors is a man between 50 and 59 years old with acute or convalescent COVID-19.

This clone is a singleton in its sample. The chain carries TRBV21-1 and TRBJ2-7; TRBD2 was called by the table and not checked on the DNA. TRBV21-1 is flagged as a pseudogene. This CDR3 has 18 amino acids. The DNA of the CDR3 is TGTGCCAGCAGCAAAGGACTGCGGACGAGGGATCCTGGCTACGAGCAGTACTTC. As protein: CASSKGLRTRDPGYEQYF.

The chain recombines TRBV2 with TRBJ2-1; 10 bases line up with TRBD2. CDR3 size: 14 residues. The J segment lost 7 bases and the V segment lost 3 bases, leaving 3 bases of the junction unmatched. Germline V gene lookup returns CDR1 SNHLY and CDR2 FYNNEI. The CDR3 region has the DNA TGTGCCAGCAGTGATCTAGCGGGAGAGAATGAGCAGTTCTTC. It is translated as CASSDLAGENEQFF.

The chain is built from TRBV24-1 and TRBJ1-3; no reliable D call. Germline V gene lookup returns CDR1 KGHDR and CDR2 SFDVKD. Deletions cut 5 bases from V and 0 bases from J, with 7 bases between. This CDR3 has 14 residues. CDR3 nucleotides: TGTGCCACCAGTGCCCCGTCCTCTGGAAACACCATATATTTT. Translated: CATSAPSSGNTIYF.

V usage is TRBV19 and J usage is TRBJ1-1; D ambiguous. With 8 bases removed from V and 6 bases from J, the gap between germline ends came to 10 bases. The CDR3 is 11 amino acids. CDR1 and CDR2 (germline): LNHDA, SQIVND (reference sequence). The CDR3 reads CASSFRSEAFF. The CDR3 region has the DNA TGTGCCAGTTCCTTCCGTTCTGAAGCTTTCTTT.

The chain combines TRBV18 with TRBJ2-2; D is perhaps TRBD1 (5 bases). The germline V gene has CDR1 KGHSH and CDR2 LQKENI. CDR3 length: 16 amino acids. V was trimmed by 3 bases and J by 6 bases, leaving 17 bases between them. The CDR3 reads CASSPALPRAAGELFF. CDR3 DNA: TGTGCCAGCTCACCCGCCCTTCCCAGGGCTGCCGGGGAGCTGTTTTTT.

The genes are TRBV7-9 and TRBJ2-5; 9 bases line up with TRBD2. Trimming cost V 5 bases and J 2 bases; bases outside gene matches: 9. Germline loops: CDR1 SEHNR, CDR2 FQNEAQ (reference sequence). This CDR3 spans 16 amino acids. Written as DNA, the CDR3 is TGTGCCAGCAGCCAGACCCACCTAGCGGGACAAGAGACCCAGTACTTC. Protein: CASSQTHLAGQETQYF.

The chain employs TRBV27 and TRBJ2-2; D possibly corresponds to TRBD2 (6 bases). CDR1 is MNHEY and CDR2 is SMNVEV in the germline V gene (reference sequence). V was cut by 10 bases and J by 4 bases, with 16 bases left in between. The CDR3 has 14 amino acids. Written as DNA, the CDR3 is TGTGCCAATCCAGCAAGGCGGGGCACCGGGGAGCTGTTTTTT. The encoded protein is CANPARRGTGELFF.

The chain links TRBV5-4 to TRBJ2-5; 12 bases fit TRBD2. The CDR3 consists of 15 residues. The germline CDR1 and CDR2 sequences are SGHNT and YYREEE (reference sequence). V was pared by 4 bases and J by 4 bases, with 5 bases of the junction left unmatched. DNA of the CDR3: TGTGCCAGCAGCGCTCTAGCGGGAGGGGCAGAGACCCAGTACTTC. Protein: CASSALAGGAETQYF.

This clone showed up just once. The genes are TRBV5-4 and TRBJ2-5, with D tentatively TRBD1 (5 bases). V was trimmed by 5 bases and J by 1 base, leaving 9 bases between them. The V gene's germline CDR1 is SGHNT and CDR2 YYREEE (reference sequence). This CDR3 comprises 13 residues. Here the CDR3 DNA reads TGTGCCAGCAGACAGGCTACCCAAGAGACCCAGTACTTC. This codes for CASRQATQETQYF.

This clone was picked up one time. This chain uses TRBV19 with TRBJ2-7; 9 nucleotides align to TRBD1. Germline V gene sequence: CDR1 LNHDA, CDR2 SQIVND (reference sequence). V gave up 10 bases and J gave up 6 bases; unmatched junction bases: 13. This CDR3 is 14 amino acids long. CDR3 nucleotide sequence: TGTGCCACTGGGACAGGGAAGAGGGTTAGCGAGCAGTACTTC. Amino acids: CATGTGKRVSEQYF.

The chain combines TRBV30 with TRBJ2-6; TRBD2 agrees at 9 bases. Trimming at V came to 4 bases and at J to 2 bases, leaving 9 bases not matched to a gene. CDR1 is GTSNPN and CDR2 is SVGIG in the germline V gene (reference sequence). This CDR3 has 17 amino acids. The CDR3 reads CAWTRALAGAGANVLTF. The CDR3 DNA sequence: TGTGCCTGGACCCGGGCCTTAGCGGGAGCTGGGGCCAACGTCCTGACTTTC.

V usage is TRBV4-1 and J usage is TRBJ1-1; TRBD1 is a possible D gene (6 bases). The V gene's germline CDR1 is MGHRA and CDR2 YSYEKL. The ends were cut back, 3 bases at V and 0 bases at J, with 11 bases in the middle. The CDR3 covers 15 residues. The CDR3 loop is CASSHRTEMNTEAFF. CDR3 nucleotides: TGCGCCAGCAGCCATAGGACAGAAATGAACACTGAAGCTTTCTTT.

The V call is TRBV29-1, the J call TRBJ1-2; 8 bases match TRBD1. The CDR3 runs 15 residues. V dropped 6 bases and J dropped 3; count of bases not matched to a gene: 12. Germline CDR1 and CDR2: SQVTM and ANQGSEA. CDR3 in amino acids: CSVGDRQGLDYGYTF. CDR3 nucleotide sequence: TGCAGCGTGGGGGACAGACAGGGGCTCGACTATGGCTACACCTTC.

The chain employs TRBV4-2 and TRBJ2-7; 7 bases are a match to TRBD2. The CDR3 contains 14 residues. Unmatched junction bases numbered 4, after V lost 1 base and J lost 4 bases. CDR1 is LGHNA and CDR2 is YNFKEQ in the germline V gene. The CDR3 here is CASSQVTSAYEQYF. In nucleotides, the CDR3 is TGTGCCAGCAGCCAAGTTACTAGCGCATACGAGCAGTACTTC.

The rearrangement links TRBV3-1 (or the pseudogene TRBV3-2) to TRBJ1-3; 11 bases match TRBD1. V shed 4 bases and J 0 bases; nucleotides not matched to a gene: 11. Per germline, CDR1 LGHDT and CDR2 YNNKEL (reference sequence). The CDR3 covers 19 residues. The CDR3 bases are TGTGCCAGCAGCCCCGGGAGGACAGGGGGCCCTATCTCTGGAAACACCATATATTTT. Translating it yields CASSPGRTGGPISGNTIYF.

This clone was picked up one time. The chain recombines TRBV9 with TRBJ2-7, with 14 bases that match TRBD2. V gave up 3 bases and J gave up 3 bases; unmatched junction bases: 2. This CDR3 spans 15 amino acids. Germline CDR1 reads SGDLS; CDR2 reads YYNGEE. The CDR3 sequence: CASSGGTSGSYEQYF. CDR3 nucleotides: TGTGCCAGCAGCGGAGGGACTAGCGGGAGCTACGAGCAGTACTTC.

The chain is built from TRBV2 and TRBJ1-1, with a weak D call TRBD1 (6 bases). The ends were cut back, 7 bases at V and 1 base at J, with 10 bases in the middle. This CDR3 has 13 amino acids. The germline gives CDR1 SNHLY, CDR2 FYNNEI. Here the CDR3 reads CASTIGGNTEAFF. CDR3 DNA sequence: TGTGCCAGCACTATAGGGGGGAACACTGAAGCTTTCTTT.

The gene calls are TRBV29-1 and TRBJ2-7, with D maybe TRBD1 (5 bases). Germline-derived CDR1 and CDR2 are SQVTM and ANQGSEA. The germline V and J ends were trimmed by 3 bases and 1 base, with 16 bases remaining between them. The CDR3 contains 15 residues. Here the CDR3 reads CSVEDEDKGSYEQYF. As DNA, the CDR3 is TGCAGCGTTGAGGACGAGGACAAGGGATCCTACGAGCAGTACTTC.

The CDR3 here is CASSDPAGGLTTGELFF. The CDR3 DNA is TGTGCCAGCAGCGACCCAGCGGGAGGGCTGACCACCGGGGAGCTGTTTTTT. The chain joins TRBV9 to TRBJ2-2, with 10 nucleotides matching TRBD2. There are 17 residues in the CDR3. From germline, CDR1 is SGDLS and CDR2 YYNGEE. J was trimmed by 4 bases and V by 3 bases; bases with no gene match: 9.

This clone has more than one count but fewer than ten. V is TRBV7-9 and J is TRBJ2-2; the D gene is possibly TRBD2 (6 bases). The germline gives CDR1 SEHNR, CDR2 FQNEAQ (reference sequence). Trimming stripped 5 bases from V and 2 bases from J, with 15 bases between. This CDR3 has 16 residues. CDR3 residues: CASSPLRGGNTGELFF. CDR3 nucleotides: TGTGCCAGCAGCCCTCTGCGGGGAGGTAACACCGGGGAGCTGTTTTTT.

The table lists this clone with a few counts. This rearrangement joins TRBV6-2 or TRBV6-3 to TRBJ1-5; tentative D call: TRBD1 (5 bases). The CDR3 is made up of 14 amino acids. With 2 bases removed from V and 6 bases from J, the gap between germline ends came to 11 bases. Germline V gene sequence: CDR1 MNHEY, CDR2 SVGEGT. The CDR3 region is CASSYGAGGQPQHF. The CDR3 nucleotides read TGTGCCAGCAGTTACGGGGCGGGAGGTCAGCCCCAGCATTTT.

This clone came up once. This CDR3 is CASSTGVAGFYEQYF. In DNA form, the CDR3 reads TGTGCCAGTAGTACGGGGGTAGCGGGTTTCTACGAGCAGTACTTC. The chain links TRBV19 to TRBJ2-7; the match to TRBD2 covers 7 bases. The CDR3 spans 15 residues. V was clipped by 4 bases and J by 3 bases; unmatched bases: 9. Germline CDR1 LNHDA, CDR2 SQIVND (reference sequence).

This chain joins TRBV11-2 and TRBJ2-7; perhaps TRBD2 as D (5 bases). Germline V gene data show CDR1 as SGHAT and CDR2 as FQNNGV. Trimming took 4 bases from V and 6 from J, leaving 16 bases between them. There are 14 residues in the CDR3. CDR3 in DNA: TGTGCCAGCAGCTGGACGGACTGGGCAGGCGAGCAGTACTTC. It specifies CASSWTDWAGEQYF.

The V gene is TRBV11-2, the J gene TRBJ2-7, with 10 nucleotides matching TRBD2. Germline loops: CDR1 SGHAT, CDR2 FQNNGV. This CDR3 region has 15 residues. V lost 5 bases, J lost 5 bases, and 9 bases stayed unmatched. The CDR3 DNA reads TGTGCCAGCAGCGCCCTCAGCGGGAGGGTCCACGAGCAGTACTTC. Amino acid sequence: CASSALSGRVHEQYF.

V usage is TRBV19 and J usage is TRBJ2-1; D is unclear. Germline lookup yields CDR1 LNHDA and CDR2 SQIVND (reference sequence). The CDR3 length is 14 residues. The V end was cut by 7 bases, the J end by 1 base, with 11 bases between. The CDR3 reads CASTSLGSYNEQFF. The CDR3, as DNA: TGTGCCAGTACCTCCCTCGGGTCCTACAATGAGCAGTTCTTC.

The chain recombines TRBV2 with TRBJ1-5, with 11 nucleotides matching TRBD1. In germline, CDR1 is SNHLY, CDR2 FYNNEI. The CDR3 runs to 14 residues. J lost 4 bases, V lost 8 bases, and 4 bases had no gene match. The CDR3 sequence: CASGGTGGNQPQHF. The CDR3 nucleotides are TGTGCCAGCGGGGGGACAGGGGGGAATCAGCCCCAGCATTTT.

V usage is TRBV7-2 and J usage is TRBJ2-1; D is perhaps TRBD2 (6 bases). CDR1 is SGHTA, CDR2 FQGNSA, per germline. V lost 6 bases to trimming and J lost 4 bases, with 16 bases between them. The CDR3 length is 15 residues. CDR3 in amino acids: CASRLMEGAYNEQFF. In DNA form, the CDR3 reads TGTGCCAGCAGACTCATGGAGGGAGCTTACAATGAGCAGTTCTTC.

V is TRBV5-4 and J is TRBJ2-3; the match to TRBD2 covers 9 bases. CDR1 is SGHNT, CDR2 YYREEE, per germline (reference sequence). The CDR3 has 16 amino acids. V shed 0 bases and J 3 bases; nucleotides not matched to a gene: 5. CDR3 loop: CASSLDPSGITDTQYF. Here the CDR3 DNA reads TGTGCCAGCAGCTTGGATCCTAGCGGGATTACAGATACGCAGTATTTT.